The present TCR beta chain was sequenced within a study of vaccination effects on CD4 cells after COVID-19. Antigen-specific CD4+ T cells were expanded with viral peptide pools in the ViraFEST assay before sequencing. Following a roughly eleven-day culture, CD4+ T cells were purified. Turning to this clone: What it binds is unknown.

The CDR3 spans 14 residues. Trimming took 0 bases from V and 7 from J, leaving 13 bases between them. Germline-derived CDR1 and CDR2 are WSHSY and SAAADI. The data were produced by immunoSEQ multiplex PCR, yet TCRdb's version contains in-frame clones alone and is incomplete. Of about 8,900 clones in the sample, approximately 72% were seen once. The V call is TRBV10-2, the J call TRBJ2-7, with D uncertain. This specimen was CD4+ T cells from PBMCs cultured with HCoV-229E spike peptides, taken before COVID-19 vaccination. The sequence was obtained from a human donor who received a COVID-19 vaccine. The CDR3 region has the DNA TGCGCCAGCAGTGAGTCTAATAGCCTTCGGGAGCAGTACTTC. As protein: CASSESNSLREQYF.